This T cell receptor beta chain is from a study of blood T cell repertoires in COVID-19 (dated by TCRdb to the early 2020s). With respect to the entire study: Collaborator samples came from the United States, Italy and Spain and covered acute and convalescent phases of COVID-19. Where HLA class I and class II types were available, the types were taken from metadata supplied by the sample provider, not from assay-based typing. The material from the prospective study consisted of cDNA or gDNA derived from T cells, B-cell-depleted T cells, or PBMCs. The repertoires were released in a freely available public database meant as a resource for research on the immune response to SARS-CoV-2. Nearly every sample came with metadata listing a de-identified subject ID, COVID-19 status, age in years and sex. Samples came from the ongoing ImmuneRACE study (first 160 participants) plus 1,254 subjects from 6 global collaborators. Subjects who had been exposed to COVID-19, were actively infected with it, or had recovered from it provided the deeply sampled blood TCRbeta repertoires that made up the dataset.

At one collaborating source in Seattle, patients were enrolled during active infection and were followed longitudinally through the course of disease. The collaborating institutions used their own protocols to collect whole blood in K2EDTA tubes. For TCRbeta analysis, collaborator samples were shipped as frozen whole blood, as isolated PBMCs, or as DNA extracted from either sample type. Clipping removes 9 bases from V and 0 bases from J, with 18 as the unmatched junction base count. Including the terminal cysteine and phenylalanine, the CDR3 comprises 19 residues. Solely the CDR3 DNA is kept, with 57 bases framed from the first base. According to the germline V gene (reference sequence), CDR1 reads MNHNY and CDR2 reads SVGAGI. Summary of the overall study and its limitations: Clinical and demographic metadata were provided uncurated, with the amount varying by source and participant.

In regard to this clone: There is no known antigen for this receptor. The record has no base qualities; no much larger clone is one base away.

TCRbeta CDR3 regions were amplified from genomic DNA using the immunoSEQ Assay, a bias-controlled multiplex PCR. As for the authors' bioinformatics: Nucleated cell counts per sample were estimated from amplification of reference gene primers within the assay. To quantify the absolute abundance of each unique TCRbeta CDR3 rearrangement, sequence reads were collapsed and filtered. For each sample, productive Simpson clonality was calculated by taking the square root of Simpson's diversity index across productive rearrangements. TCRdb holds this immuneACCESS table with in-frame rearrangements only. Some clones are missing; in checked studies, unresolved V genes explain under half, and the rest has no known cause. V and J calls plus clone size are reproduced from that table; the DNA served to infer D and trimming. The sample table lists 65,000 to 85,000 clones, 86% of them with a count of one. The ten largest make up under 6.5% of the sample.

This clonotype was sampled from a man older than 75 with COVID-19, enrolled during active disease. The sequenced sample was peripheral blood. Recombination connected TRBV6-6 to TRBJ2-3; 10 nucleotides in the junction match TRBD1. For the CDR3, the sequence is CASGRQGARFVPSTDTQYF. The sequence in DNA is TGTGCCAGTGGTCGACAGGGGGCACGTTTCGTCCCTAGCACAGATACGCAGTATTTT.